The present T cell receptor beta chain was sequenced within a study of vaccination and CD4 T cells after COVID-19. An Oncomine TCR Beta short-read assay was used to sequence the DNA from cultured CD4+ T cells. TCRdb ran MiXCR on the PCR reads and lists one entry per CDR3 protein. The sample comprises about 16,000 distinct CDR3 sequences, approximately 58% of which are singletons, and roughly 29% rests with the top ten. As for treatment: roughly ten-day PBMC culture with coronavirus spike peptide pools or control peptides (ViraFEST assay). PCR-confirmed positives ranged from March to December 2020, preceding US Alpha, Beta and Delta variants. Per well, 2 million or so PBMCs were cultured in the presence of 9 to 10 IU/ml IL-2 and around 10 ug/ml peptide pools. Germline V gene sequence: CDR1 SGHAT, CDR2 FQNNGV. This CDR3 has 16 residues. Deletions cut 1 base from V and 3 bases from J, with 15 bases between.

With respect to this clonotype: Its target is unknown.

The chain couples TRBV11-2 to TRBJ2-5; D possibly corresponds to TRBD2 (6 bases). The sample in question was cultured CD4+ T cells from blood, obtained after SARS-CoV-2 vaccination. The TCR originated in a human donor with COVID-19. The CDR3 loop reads CASSLGRGSGKETQYF. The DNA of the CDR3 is TGTGCCAGCAGCTTAGGGAGGGGAAGCGGAAAAGAGACCCAGTACTTC.